This TCR beta chain was recorded in a study of T cells after yellow fever vaccination. Study at large: In the case of low-cell-number fractions, SMART-Seq v4 Ultra Low Input was used for preparation.

Via MiXCR, TCRdb re-called the 5' RACE reads, giving one row per CDR3 protein. This table has about 69,000 distinct CDR3 sequences, under 6.5% appearing once. The V gene's germline CDR1 is SGHTA and CDR2 FQGNSA. V gave up 5 bases and J gave up 1 base, with 11 bases separating them. The CDR3 is 14 amino acids. Study-wide points: A weaker but faster secondary response was observed, peaking on day 5 versus 15. Boosting was followed by the reappearance of most primary-vaccination clones (96% CD4, 88% CD8). Contaminants from the bulk population, in the form of abundant clonotypes, could be found in FACS-sorted repertoires.

The sample holds many counts of this clonotype. The antigen is not known. The input for sequencing was CD4+ T cells sorted from PBMCs, taken around 15 days after the first yellow fever vaccination. This clonotype was obtained from a man younger than 35 who received the YFV17D yellow fever vaccine. The V gene is TRBV7-2, the J gene TRBJ1-1, with D possibly TRBD1 on 5 matching bases. CDR3: CASSIPTENTEAFF. CDR3 bases: TGTGCCAGCAGCATACCGACAGAGAACACTGAAGCTTTCTTT.